This T cell receptor (beta chain) was captured by sequencing in a study of CD8 T cells in ankylosing spondylitis. TCRdb ran MiXCR on the 5' RACE reads and lists one entry per CDR3 protein. The table lists approximately 200,000 distinct CDR3 sequences, around 13% of them singletons, with about 15% in the top ten. Study-level points and caveats: Reported data indicate significant enrichment of disease-linked clones within matched ankylosing spondylitis synovial fluid. Several of the motif variants were reported before in synovial fluid and blood from reactive arthritis. The disease-linked clones had a CD8+ phenotype and low blood frequencies. Made up of about eight highly homologous variants, a TCR beta motif appeared characteristic of ankylosing spondylitis blood.

The CDR3 covers 18 residues. Comment on this clonotype: Its cognate antigen is unknown.

Source material: blood, either unsorted or a sorted T cell fraction (not recorded which). This clonotype was sampled from a male donor with ankylosing spondylitis or in good health (not recorded which). The V and J genes are TRBV3-2 and TRBJ1-5; the table gives TRBD1 as D, unverified against the DNA. TRBV3-2 is annotated as a pseudogene. The CDR3 protein is CASSLDRGLRFRNQPQHF. CDR3 in DNA: TGTGCCAGCAGCCTCGACAGGGGCCTAAGGTTTAGGAATCAGCCCCAGCATTTT.